The clone carrying this T cell receptor (beta chain) appeared once. No antigen is known for it. Using immunoSEQ multiplex PCR, the repertoire was profiled, and TCRdb retains in-frame clones only, with some absent. Among 2 million to 2.5 million clones listed, approximately 96% were seen once. V dropped 6 bases and J dropped 4; count of bases not matched to a gene: 10. The CDR3 runs 15 residues. Per the germline V gene, CDR1 is SGHRS and CDR2 is YFSETQ. This sample is drawn from a study of shared clonotypes between healthy human individuals. Donation came from healthy HIV-negative adults that had no recent acute infections or vaccinations. Both subsets, CD45RA+ naive and CD45RA-negative memory, were split from the CD4+ cells. Whole-study results and caveats: Though the depth was large, rarefaction showed that sorted-subset sequencing was incomplete. Since donors were few, the genetic and exposure-history diversity represented was limited.

The rearrangement uses TRBV5-1 and TRBJ2-3, with TRBD2 identical over 8 bases. The sample was naive CD4+ T cells sorted from blood. Subset noted: CD45RA+ positively selected. This clonotype originated in a man aged 18 to 30 in good health. CDR3 nucleotide sequence: TGCGCCAGCACACTTAGCGGGATTGTCGCAGATACGCAGTATTTT. Its protein product is CASTLSGIVADTQYF.